This TCR beta chain was profiled in a study of T cells in localized non-small cell lung cancer. V dropped 2 bases and J dropped 10 bases, with 16 bases sitting between them. This CDR3 is built from 14 residues. Germline CDR1 is SGDLS and CDR2 is YYNGEE. Profiling relied on immunoSEQ multiplex PCR, and the TCRdb table lists in-frame clones only, not all of them. The data hold about 6,300 clones, with 87% observed a single time. This clone was seen a single time. The sequence came from a male donor at least 60 years old with stage I lung adenocarcinoma. This sequence joins TRBV9 and TRBJ2-1; the D call may be TRBD1 or TRBD2 (5 bases each). The starting material was peripheral blood, obtained before any cancer treatment. This chain's CDR3 is CASSVGPAPREQFF. The CDR3 bases are TGTGCCAGCAGCGTGGGACCCGCCCCACGGGAGCAGTTCTTC.